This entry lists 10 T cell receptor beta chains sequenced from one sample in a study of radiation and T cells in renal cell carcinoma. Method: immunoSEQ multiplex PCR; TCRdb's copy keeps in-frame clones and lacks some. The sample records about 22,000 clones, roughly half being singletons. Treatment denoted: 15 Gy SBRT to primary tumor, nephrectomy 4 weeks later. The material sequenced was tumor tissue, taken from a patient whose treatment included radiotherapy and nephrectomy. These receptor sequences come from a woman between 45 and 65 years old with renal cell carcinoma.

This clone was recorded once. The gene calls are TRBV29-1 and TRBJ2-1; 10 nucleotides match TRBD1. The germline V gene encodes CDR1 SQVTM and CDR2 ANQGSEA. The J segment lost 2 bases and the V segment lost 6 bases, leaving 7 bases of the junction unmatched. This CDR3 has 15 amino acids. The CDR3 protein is CSVGGTGAAYNEQFF. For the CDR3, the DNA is TGCAGCGTGGGGGGGACAGGGGCCGCCTACAATGAGCAGTTCTTC.

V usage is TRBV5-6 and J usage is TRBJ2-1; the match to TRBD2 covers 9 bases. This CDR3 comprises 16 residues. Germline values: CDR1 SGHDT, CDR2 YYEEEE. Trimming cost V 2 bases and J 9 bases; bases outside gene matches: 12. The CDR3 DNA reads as TGTGCCAGCAGCTTTGGGATTGGCGGGGGGGCCGTTGAGCAGTTCTTC. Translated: CASSFGIGGGAVEQFF.

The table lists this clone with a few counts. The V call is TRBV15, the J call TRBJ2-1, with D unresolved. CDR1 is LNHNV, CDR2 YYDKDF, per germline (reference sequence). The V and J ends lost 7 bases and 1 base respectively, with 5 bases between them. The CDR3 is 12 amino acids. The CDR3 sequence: CATKGSYNEQFF. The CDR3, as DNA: TGTGCCACCAAGGGATCCTACAATGAGCAGTTCTTC.

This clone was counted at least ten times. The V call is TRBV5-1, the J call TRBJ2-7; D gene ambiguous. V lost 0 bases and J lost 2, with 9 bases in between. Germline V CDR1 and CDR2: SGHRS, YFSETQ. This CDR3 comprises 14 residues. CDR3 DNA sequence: TGCGCCAGCAGCTTGGTAACGGGTGCCTACGAGCAGTACTTC. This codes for CASSLVTGAYEQYF.

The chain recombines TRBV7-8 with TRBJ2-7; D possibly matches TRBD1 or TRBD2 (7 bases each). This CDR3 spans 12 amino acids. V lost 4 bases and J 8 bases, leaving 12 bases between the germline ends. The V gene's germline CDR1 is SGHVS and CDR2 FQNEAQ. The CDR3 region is CASSWGGQQQYF. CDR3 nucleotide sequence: TGTGCCAGCAGCTGGGGGGGACAGCAGCAGTACTTC.

CDR3 sequence (DNA): TGTGCCAGCAGTATGGACAGGGGCAGCAATCAGCCCCAGCATTTT. It codes for CASSMDRGSNQPQHF. This rearrangement joins TRBV6-5 to TRBJ1-5; 9 bases map to TRBD1. Looked up from germline, CDR1 is MNHEY and CDR2 is SVGAGI. This CDR3 has 15 amino acids. V shed 5 bases and J 1 base; nucleotides not matched to a gene: 3.

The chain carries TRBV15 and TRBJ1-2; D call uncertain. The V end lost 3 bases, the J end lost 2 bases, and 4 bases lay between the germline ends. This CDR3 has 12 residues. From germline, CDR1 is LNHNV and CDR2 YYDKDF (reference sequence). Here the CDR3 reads CATSRTNYGYTF. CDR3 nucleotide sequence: TGTGCCACCAGCAGGACAAACTATGGCTACACCTTC. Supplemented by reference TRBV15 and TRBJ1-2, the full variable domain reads DAMVIQNPRYQVTQFGKPVTLSCSQTLNHNVMYWYQQKSSQAPKLLFHYYDKDFNNEADTPDNFQSRRPNTSFCFLDIRSPGLGDTAMYLCATSRTNYGYTFGSGTRLTVV.

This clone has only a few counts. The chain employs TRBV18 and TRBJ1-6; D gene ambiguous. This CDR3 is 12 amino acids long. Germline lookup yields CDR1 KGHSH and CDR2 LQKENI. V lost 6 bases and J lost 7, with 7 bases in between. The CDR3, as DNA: TGTGCCAGCTCTGCCGAGAATTCACCCCTCCACTTT. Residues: CASSAENSPLHF. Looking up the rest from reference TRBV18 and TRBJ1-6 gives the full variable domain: NAGVMQNPRHLVRRRGQEARLRCSPMKGHSHVYWYRQLPEEGLKFMVYLQKENIIDESGMPKERFSAEFPKEGPSILRIQQVVRGDSAAYFCASSAENSPLHFGNGTRLTVT.

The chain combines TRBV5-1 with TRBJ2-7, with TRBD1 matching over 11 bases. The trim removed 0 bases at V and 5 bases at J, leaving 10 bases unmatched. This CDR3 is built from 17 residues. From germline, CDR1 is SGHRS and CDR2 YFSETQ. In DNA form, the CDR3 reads TGCGCCAGCAGCTTGGCTCCCCGGGACAGGGGGAACAACGAGCAGTACTTC. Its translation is CASSLAPRDRGNNEQYF.

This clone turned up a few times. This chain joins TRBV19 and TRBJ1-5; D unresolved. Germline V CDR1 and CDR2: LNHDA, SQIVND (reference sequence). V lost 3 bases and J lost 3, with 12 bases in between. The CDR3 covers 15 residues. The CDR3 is CASSIPGRDNQPQHF. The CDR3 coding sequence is TGTGCCAGTAGTATTCCAGGACGCGACAATCAGCCCCAGCATTTT.